The entry that follows covers one T cell receptor beta chain sequence. Its antigen is still unknown. Assay used: immunoSEQ multiplex PCR; TCRdb lists only in-frame clones, some missing. Of roughly 60,000 clones listed, roughly 81% are singletons. Time point of the sample: week 35, safety follow-up. Topical imiquimod accompanied each vaccine dose, which consisted of 300 ug of mutant IDH1 20-mer peptide. Patients carried new grade 3 or 4 IDH1-mutant astrocytomas lacking nuclear ATRX. The CDR3 totals 13 residues. Trimming stripped 6 bases from V and 7 bases from J, with 16 bases between. CDR1 SGHAT and CDR2 FQNNGV come from the germline V gene. The entry originates in a study of a mutant IDH1 vaccine in newly diagnosed glioma. As for the study in general: Vaccine administration was initiated 4-6 weeks following radiotherapy alone, or with temozolomide cycles.

This receptor was identified in a man aged 35 to 55 with glioma. This chain joins TRBV11-2 and TRBJ2-7; TRBD1 might be the D (5 bases). Specimen: PBMCs, collected from a glioma patient whose treatment included an IDH1 peptide vaccine. CDR3 bases: TGTGCCAGCAGTAATGACAGATTCGGTGAGCAGTACTTC. Its protein is CASSNDRFGEQYF.